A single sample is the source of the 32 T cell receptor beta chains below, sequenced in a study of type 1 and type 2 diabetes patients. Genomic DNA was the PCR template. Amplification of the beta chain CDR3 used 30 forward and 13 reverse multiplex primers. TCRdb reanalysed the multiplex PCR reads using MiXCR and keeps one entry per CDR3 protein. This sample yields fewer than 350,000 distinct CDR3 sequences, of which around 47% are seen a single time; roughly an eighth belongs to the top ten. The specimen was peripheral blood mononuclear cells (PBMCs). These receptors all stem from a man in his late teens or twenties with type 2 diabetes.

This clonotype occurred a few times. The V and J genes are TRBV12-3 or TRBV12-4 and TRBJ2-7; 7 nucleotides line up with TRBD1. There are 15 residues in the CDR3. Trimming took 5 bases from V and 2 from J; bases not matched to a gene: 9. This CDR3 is CASSGGQVGPYEQYF. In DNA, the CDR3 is TGTGCCAGCAGTGGCGGACAGGTGGGCCCCTACGAGCAGTACTTC.

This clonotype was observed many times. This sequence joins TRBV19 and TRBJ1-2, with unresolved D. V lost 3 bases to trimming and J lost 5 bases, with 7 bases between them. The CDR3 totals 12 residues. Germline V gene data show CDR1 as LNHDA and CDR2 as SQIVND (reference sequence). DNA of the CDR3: TGTGCCAGTAGTATCACCGGTTATGGCTACACCTTC. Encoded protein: CASSITGYGYTF. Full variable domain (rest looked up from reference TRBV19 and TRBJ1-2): DGGITQSPKYLFRKEGQNVTLSCEQNLNHDAMYWYRQDPGQGLRLIYYSQIVNDFQKGDIAEGYSVSREKKESFPLTVTSAQKNPTAFYLCASSITGYGYTFGSGTRLTVV.

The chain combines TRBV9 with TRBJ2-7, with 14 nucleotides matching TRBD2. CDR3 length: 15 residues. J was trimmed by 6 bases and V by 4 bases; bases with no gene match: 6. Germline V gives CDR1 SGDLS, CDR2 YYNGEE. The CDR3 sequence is CASSPSGTSGGEQYF. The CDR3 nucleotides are TGTGCCAGCAGCCCATCGGGGACTAGCGGGGGCGAGCAGTACTTC.

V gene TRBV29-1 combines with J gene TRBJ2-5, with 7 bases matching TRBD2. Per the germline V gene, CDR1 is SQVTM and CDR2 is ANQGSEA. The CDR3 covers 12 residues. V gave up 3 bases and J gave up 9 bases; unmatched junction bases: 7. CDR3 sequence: CSVELRERAQYF. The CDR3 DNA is TGCAGCGTTGAGTTGCGGGAGCGGGCCCAGTACTTC.

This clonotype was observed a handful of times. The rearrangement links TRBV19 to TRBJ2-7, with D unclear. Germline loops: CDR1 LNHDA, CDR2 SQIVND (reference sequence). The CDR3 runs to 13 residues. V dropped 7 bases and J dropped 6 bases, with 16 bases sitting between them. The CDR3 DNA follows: TGTGCCAGTATCGCTGATACCGGAGCCGAGCAGTACTTC. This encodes CASIADTGAEQYF.

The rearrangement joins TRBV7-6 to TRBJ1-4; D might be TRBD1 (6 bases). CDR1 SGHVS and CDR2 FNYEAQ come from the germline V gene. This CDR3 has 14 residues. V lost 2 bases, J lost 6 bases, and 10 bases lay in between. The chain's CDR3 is CASSLNRVDEKLFF. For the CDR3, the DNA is TGTGCCAGCAGCTTAAACAGGGTCGATGAAAAACTGTTTTTT.

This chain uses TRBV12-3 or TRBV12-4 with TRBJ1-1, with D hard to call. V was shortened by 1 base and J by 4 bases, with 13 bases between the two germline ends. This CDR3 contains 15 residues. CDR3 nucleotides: TGTGCCAGCAGTTTAGACTCCGGGCGCATCACTGAAGCTTTCTTT. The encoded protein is CASSLDSGRITEAFF.

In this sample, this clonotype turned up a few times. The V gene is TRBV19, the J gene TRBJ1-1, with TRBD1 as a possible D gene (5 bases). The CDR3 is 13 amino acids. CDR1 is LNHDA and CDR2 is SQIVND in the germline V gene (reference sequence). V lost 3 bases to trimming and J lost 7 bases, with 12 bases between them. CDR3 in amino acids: CASSISTDLEAFF. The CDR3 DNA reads TGTGCCAGTAGTATCTCGACAGACCTTGAAGCTTTCTTT.

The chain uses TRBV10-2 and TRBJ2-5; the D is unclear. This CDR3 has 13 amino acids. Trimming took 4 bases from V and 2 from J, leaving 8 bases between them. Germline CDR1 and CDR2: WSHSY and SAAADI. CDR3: CASSVQLQETQYF. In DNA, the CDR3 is TGCGCCAGCAGTGTGCAGCTACAAGAGACCCAGTACTTC.

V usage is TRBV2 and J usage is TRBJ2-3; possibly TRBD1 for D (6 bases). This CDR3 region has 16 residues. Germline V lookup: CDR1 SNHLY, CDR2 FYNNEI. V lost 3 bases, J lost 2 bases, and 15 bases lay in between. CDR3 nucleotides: TGTGCCAGCAGTGATGAGGGGGTCCTTTCCACAGATACGCAGTATTTT. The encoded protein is CASSDEGVLSTDTQYF.

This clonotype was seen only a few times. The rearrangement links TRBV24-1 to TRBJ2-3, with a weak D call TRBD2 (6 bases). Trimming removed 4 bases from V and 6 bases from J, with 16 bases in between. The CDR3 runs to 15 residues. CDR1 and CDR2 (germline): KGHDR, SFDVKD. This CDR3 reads CATSDPGLPLDTQYF. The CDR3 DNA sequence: TGTGCCACCAGTGACCCCGGACTACCGCTGGATACGCAGTATTTT.

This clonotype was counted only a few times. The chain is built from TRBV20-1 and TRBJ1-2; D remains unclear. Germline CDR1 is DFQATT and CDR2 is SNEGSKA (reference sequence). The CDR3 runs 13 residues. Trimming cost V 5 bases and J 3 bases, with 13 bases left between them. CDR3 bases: TGCAGTGCTTCTGGGTGGTCGGACTATGGCTACACCTTC. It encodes CSASGWSDYGYTF.

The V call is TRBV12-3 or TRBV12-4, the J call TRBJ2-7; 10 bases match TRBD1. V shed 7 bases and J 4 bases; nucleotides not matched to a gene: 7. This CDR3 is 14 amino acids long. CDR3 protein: CASTKTGGSYEQYF. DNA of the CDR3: TGTGCCAGCACCAAGACAGGGGGCAGTTACGAGCAGTACTTC.

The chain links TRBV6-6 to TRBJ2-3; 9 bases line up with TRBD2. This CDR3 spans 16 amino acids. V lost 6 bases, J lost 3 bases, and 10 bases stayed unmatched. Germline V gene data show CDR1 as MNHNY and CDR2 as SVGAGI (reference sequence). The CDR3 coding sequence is TGTGCCAGCAGCTCGGGCGGGGGGGCCGGGACAGATACGCAGTATTTT. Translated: CASSSGGGAGTDTQYF.

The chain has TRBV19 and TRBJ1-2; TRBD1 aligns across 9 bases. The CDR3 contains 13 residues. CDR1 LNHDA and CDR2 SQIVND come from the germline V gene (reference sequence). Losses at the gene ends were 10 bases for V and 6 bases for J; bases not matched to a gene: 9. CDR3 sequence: CATKAWTGDGYTF. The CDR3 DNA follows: TGTGCCACCAAAGCCTGGACAGGGGATGGCTACACCTTC. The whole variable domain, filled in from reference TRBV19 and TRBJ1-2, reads DGGITQSPKYLFRKEGQNVTLSCEQNLNHDAMYWYRQDPGQGLRLIYYSQIVNDFQKGDIAEGYSVSREKKESFPLTVTSAQKNPTAFYLCATKAWTGDGYTFGSGTRLTVV.

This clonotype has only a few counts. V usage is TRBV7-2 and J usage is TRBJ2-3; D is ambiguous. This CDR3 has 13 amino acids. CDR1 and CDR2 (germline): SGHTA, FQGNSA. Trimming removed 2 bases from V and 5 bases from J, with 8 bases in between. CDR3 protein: CASSLSGLDTQYF. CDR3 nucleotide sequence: TGTGCCAGCAGCTTATCCGGGTTAGATACGCAGTATTTT.

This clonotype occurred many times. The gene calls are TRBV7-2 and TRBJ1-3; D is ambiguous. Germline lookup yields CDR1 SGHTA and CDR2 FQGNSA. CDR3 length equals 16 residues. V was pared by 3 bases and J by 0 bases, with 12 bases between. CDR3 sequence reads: CASSFSGGSSGNTIYF. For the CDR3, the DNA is TGTGCCAGCAGCTTTTCGGGAGGGAGCTCTGGAAACACCATATATTTT.

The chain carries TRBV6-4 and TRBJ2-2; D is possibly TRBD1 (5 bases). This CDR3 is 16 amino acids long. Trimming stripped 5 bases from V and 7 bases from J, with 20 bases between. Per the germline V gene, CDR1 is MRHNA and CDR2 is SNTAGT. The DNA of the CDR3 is TGTGCCAGCAGTCCTCGACAGAGTTCGGTTGTCGGGGAGCTGTTTTTT. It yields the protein CASSPRQSSVVGELFF.

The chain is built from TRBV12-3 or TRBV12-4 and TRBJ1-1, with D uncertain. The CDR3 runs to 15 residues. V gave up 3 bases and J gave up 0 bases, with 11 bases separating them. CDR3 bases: TGTGCCAGCAGTTTTAAAGGGTACATGAACACTGAAGCTTTCTTT. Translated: CASSFKGYMNTEAFF.

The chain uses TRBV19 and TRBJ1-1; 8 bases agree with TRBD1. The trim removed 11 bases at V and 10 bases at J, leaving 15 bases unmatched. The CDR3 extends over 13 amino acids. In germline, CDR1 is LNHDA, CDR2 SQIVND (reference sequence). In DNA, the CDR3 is TGTGCCTGGAGTAGCGGACAGGGACGTGGAGCTTTCTTT. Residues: CAWSSGQGRGAFF.

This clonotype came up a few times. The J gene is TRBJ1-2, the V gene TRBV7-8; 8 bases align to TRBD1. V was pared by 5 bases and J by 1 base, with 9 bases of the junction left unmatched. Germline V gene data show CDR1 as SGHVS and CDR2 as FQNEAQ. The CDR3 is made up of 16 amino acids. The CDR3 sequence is CASSAIGQGGNYGYTF. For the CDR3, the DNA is TGTGCCAGCAGCGCAATTGGACAGGGCGGTAACTATGGCTACACCTTC.

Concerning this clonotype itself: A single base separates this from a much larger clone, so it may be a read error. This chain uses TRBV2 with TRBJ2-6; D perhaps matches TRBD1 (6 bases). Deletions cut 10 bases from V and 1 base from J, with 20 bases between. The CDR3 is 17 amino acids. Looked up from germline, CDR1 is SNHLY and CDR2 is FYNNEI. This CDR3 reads CATKNREIDSGANVLTF. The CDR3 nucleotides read TGTGCCACCAAGAACAGGGAGATAGATTCTGGGGCCAACGTCCTGACTTTC.

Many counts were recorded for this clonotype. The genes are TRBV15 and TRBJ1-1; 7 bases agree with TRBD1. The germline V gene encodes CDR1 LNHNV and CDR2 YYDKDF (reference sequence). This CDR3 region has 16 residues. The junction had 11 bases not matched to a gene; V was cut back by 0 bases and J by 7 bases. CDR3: CATSREREGAGGEAFF. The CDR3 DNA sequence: TGTGCCACCAGCAGAGAACGGGAGGGGGCGGGAGGTGAAGCTTTCTTT. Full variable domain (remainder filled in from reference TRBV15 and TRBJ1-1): DAMVIQNPRYQVTQFGKPVTLSCSQTLNHNVMYWYQQKSSQAPKLLFHYYDKDFNNEADTPDNFQSRRPNTSFCFLDIRSPGLGDTAMYLCATSREREGAGGEAFFGQGTRLTVV.

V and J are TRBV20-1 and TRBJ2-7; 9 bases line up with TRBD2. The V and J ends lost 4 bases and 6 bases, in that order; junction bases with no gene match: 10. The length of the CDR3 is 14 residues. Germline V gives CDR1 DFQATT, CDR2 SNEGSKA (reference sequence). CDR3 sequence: CSANRIAGDREQYF. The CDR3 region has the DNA TGCAGTGCTAATCGGATAGCGGGAGATCGCGAGCAGTACTTC.

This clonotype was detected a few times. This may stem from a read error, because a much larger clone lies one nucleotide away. The CDR3 loop reads CASSEKGHHALHF. CDR3 coding DNA: TGTGCCAGCAGTGAGAAAGGGCATCACGCCCTCCACTTT. The V gene is TRBV2, the J gene TRBJ1-6; D remains unclear. Trimming stripped 3 bases from V and 14 bases from J, with 14 bases between. The CDR3 runs 13 residues. Germline loops: CDR1 SNHLY, CDR2 FYNNEI.

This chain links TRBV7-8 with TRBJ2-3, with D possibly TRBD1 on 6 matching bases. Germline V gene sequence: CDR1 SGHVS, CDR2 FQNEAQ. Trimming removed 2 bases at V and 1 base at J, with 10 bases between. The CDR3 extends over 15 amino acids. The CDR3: CASSLQGSGTDTQYF. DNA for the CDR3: TGTGCCAGCAGCTTACAGGGGAGTGGCACAGATACGCAGTATTTT.

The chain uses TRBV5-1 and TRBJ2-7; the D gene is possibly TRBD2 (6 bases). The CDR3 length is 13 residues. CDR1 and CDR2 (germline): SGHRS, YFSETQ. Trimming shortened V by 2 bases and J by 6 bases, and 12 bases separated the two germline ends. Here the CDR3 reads CASSFGGKSEQYF. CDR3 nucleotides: TGCGCCAGCAGCTTCGGCGGGAAGAGCGAGCAGTACTTC.

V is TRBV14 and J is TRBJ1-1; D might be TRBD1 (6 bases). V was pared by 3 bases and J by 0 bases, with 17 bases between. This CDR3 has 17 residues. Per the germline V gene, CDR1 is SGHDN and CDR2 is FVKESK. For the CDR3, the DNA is TGTGCCAGCAGCCAGGCTGGGCAGGGGACTATGAACACTGAAGCTTTCTTT. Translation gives CASSQAGQGTMNTEAFF.

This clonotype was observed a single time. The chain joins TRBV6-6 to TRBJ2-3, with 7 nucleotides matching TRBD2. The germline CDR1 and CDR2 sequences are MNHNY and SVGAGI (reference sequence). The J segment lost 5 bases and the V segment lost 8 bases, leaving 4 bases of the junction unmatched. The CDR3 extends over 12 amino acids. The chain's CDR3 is CASRAGVDTQYF. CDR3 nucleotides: TGTGCCAGCCGGGCGGGAGTAGATACGCAGTATTTT.

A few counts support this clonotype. For the CDR3, the DNA is TGTGCCAGCAGCTTAGGGTCAGGGTCGGGTGAAGCTTTCTTT. It encodes CASSLGSGSGEAFF. V is TRBV7-9 and J is TRBJ1-1; perhaps TRBD1 as D (5 bases). Trimming removed 1 base at V and 7 bases at J, with 13 bases between. Germline V gene sequence: CDR1 SEHNR, CDR2 FQNEAQ (reference sequence). The CDR3 is 14 residues long.

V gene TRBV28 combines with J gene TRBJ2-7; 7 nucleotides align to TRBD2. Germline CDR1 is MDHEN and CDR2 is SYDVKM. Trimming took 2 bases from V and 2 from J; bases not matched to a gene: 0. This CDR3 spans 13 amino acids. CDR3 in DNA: TGTGCCAGCAGTTTAGCGGGAGCCTACGAGCAGTACTTC. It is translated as CASSLAGAYEQYF.

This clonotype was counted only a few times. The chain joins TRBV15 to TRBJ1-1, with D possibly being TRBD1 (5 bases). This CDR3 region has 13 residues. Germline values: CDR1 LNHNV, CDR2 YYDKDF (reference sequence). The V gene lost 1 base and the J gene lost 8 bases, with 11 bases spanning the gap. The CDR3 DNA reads TGTGCCACCAGCAGAGTTTCGGGACGGGAAGCTTTCTTT. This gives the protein CATSRVSGREAFF.